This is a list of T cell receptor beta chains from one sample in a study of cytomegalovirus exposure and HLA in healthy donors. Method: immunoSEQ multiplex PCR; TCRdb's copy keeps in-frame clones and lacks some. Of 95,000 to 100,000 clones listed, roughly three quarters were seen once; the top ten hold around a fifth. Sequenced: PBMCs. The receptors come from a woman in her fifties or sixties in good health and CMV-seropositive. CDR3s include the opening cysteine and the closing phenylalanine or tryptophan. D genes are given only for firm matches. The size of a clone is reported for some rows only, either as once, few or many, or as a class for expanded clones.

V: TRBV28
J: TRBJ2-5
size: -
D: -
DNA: TGTGCCAGCAGCCTGGACAGCCCTGAGCAGTACTTC
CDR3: CASSLDSPEQYF

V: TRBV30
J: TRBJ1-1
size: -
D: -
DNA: TGTGCCTGCGAGATACACCCGCGACTTACTGAAGCTTTCTTT
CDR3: CACEIHPRLTEAFF

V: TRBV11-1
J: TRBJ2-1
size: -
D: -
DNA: TGTGCCAGCAGGAAAGGGGCAGAGATCTACAATGAGCAGTTCTTC
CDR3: CASRKGAEIYNEQFF

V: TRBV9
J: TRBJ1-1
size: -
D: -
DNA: TGTGCCAGCAGCGCGGAGGGCAGCTTGAACACTGAAGCTTTCTTT
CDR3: CASSAEGSLNTEAFF

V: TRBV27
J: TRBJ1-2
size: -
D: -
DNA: TGTGCCAGCTCCACGCGGTACGGGGGAGTCCCCTATGGCTACACCTTC
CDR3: CASSTRYGGVPYGYTF

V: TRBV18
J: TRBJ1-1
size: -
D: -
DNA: TGTGCCAGCTCACCAGCCCTGACGGGCACTGAAGCTTTCTTT
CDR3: CASSPALTGTEAFF

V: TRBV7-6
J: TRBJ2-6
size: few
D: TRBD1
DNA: TGTGCCAGCAGCTTGACAGGGGGCGCTGGGGCCAACGTCCTGACTTTC
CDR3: CASSLTGGAGANVLTF

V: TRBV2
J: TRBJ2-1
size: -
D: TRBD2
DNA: TGTGCCAGCAGACACCGGGACTACAACAATGAGCAGTTCTTC
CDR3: CASRHRDYNNEQFF

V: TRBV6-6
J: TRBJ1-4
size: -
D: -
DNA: TGTGCCAGCAGTTACGGGGAGGGCAGAAGAGAAAAACTGTTTTTT
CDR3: CASSYGEGRREKLFF

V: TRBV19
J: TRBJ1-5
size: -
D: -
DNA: TGTGCCAGTAGTACAGGTAGCAATCAGCCCCAGCATTTT
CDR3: CASSTGSNQPQHF

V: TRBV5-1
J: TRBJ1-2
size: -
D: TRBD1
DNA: TGCGCCAGCAGCTTGGCAGGGACAGCTGGCTACACCTTC
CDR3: CASSLAGTAGYTF

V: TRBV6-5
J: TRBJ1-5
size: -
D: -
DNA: TGTGCCAGCATTTTAGAGGCAGGGGGCAATCAGCCCCAGCATTTT
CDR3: CASILEAGGNQPQHF

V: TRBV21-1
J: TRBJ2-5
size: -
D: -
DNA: TGTGCCAGCAGCAAAGTAGCAGGGGGCCCAAGGTGGGGGGAGGCCCAGTACTTC
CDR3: CASSKVAGGPRWGEAQYF

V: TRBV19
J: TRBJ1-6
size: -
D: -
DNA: TGTGCCAGTAGTATGGGCCAGGGCGTTTTCAATTCACCCCTCCACTTT
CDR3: CASSMGQGVFNSPLHF

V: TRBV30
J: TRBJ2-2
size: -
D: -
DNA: TGTGCCTGGAGTGTGACCGGGGCCGGGGAGCTGTTTTTT
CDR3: CAWSVTGAGELFF

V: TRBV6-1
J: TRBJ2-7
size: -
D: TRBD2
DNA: TGTGCCAGTCCCCCGGGGGGGAGGATTTACGAGCAGTACTTC
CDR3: CASPPGGRIYEQYF

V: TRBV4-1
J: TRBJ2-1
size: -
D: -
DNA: TGCGCCAGCAGCCAAGATCAGCGGAGGGCTTCCTACAATGAGCAGTTCTTC
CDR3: CASSQDQRRASYNEQFF

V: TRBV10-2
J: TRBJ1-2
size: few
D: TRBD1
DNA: TGCGCCAGCAGTCCTACAGGGGTTGGGGGCTACACCTTC
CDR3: CASSPTGVGGYTF

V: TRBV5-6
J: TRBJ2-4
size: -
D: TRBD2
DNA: TGTGCCAGCAGCCTGACTAGCGGCATTCAGTACTTC
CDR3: CASSLTSGIQYF

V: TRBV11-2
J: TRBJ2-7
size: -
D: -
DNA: TGTGCCAGCAGGCGGGACTGGCCGCGAGGGGAGCAGTACTTC
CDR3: CASRRDWPRGEQYF

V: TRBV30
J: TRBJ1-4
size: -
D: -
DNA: TGTGCCTGGGGACAGCAGAATGAAAAACTGTTTTTT
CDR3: CAWGQQNEKLFF

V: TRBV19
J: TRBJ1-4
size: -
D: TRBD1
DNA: TGTGCCACCAGAGACAGGGGCATTGAAAAACTGTTTTTT
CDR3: CATRDRGIEKLFF

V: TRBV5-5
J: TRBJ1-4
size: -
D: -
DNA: TGTGCCAGCAGCTTGACAGGGTATAATGAAAAACTGTTTTTT
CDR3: CASSLTGYNEKLFF

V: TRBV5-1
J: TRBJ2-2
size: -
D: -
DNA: TGCGCCAGCAGCTTGGTCCCCAGCGGCACCGGGGAGCTGTTTTTT
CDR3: CASSLVPSGTGELFF

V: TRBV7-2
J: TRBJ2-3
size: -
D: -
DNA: TGTGCCAGCAGCTTAACTTTCGGAGGGACAGATACGCAGTATTTT
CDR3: CASSLTFGGTDTQYF

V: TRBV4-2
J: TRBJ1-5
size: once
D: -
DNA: TGTGCCAGCAGCCAAGACACCGGTCAGCCCCAGCATTTT
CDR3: CASSQDTGQPQHF

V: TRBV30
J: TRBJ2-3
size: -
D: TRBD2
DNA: TGTGCCTGGAGTGTACGCTGGGGGGGAGATACGCAGTATTTT
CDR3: CAWSVRWGGDTQYF

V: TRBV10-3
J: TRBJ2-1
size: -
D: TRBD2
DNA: TGTGCCATCAGTGAGGGAGGCGGGGGTGAGCAGTTCTTC
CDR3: CAISEGGGGEQFF

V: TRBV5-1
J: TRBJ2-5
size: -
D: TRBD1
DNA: TGCGCCAGCAGCTCTACGGGACAGGGAAGGGAGACCCAGTACTTC
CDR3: CASSSTGQGRETQYF

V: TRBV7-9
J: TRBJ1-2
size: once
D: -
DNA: TGTGCCAGCAGCTTACCGGTTAATCCCCGAGGCTACACCTTC
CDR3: CASSLPVNPRGYTF

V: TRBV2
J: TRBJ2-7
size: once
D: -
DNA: TGTGCCAGCAGAGAGGCCCCCTACGAGCAGTACTTC
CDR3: CASREAPYEQYF

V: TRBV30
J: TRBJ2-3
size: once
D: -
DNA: TGTGCCTGGAGTCGGTTCCCCACAGATACGCAGTATTTT
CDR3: CAWSRFPTDTQYF

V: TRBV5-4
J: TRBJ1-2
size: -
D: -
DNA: TGTGCCAGCAGCCGCCACAGGGCTAACTATGGCTACACCTTC
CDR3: CASSRHRANYGYTF

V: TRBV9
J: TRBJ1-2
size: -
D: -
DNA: TGTGCCAGCAGCATAAATAACTATGGCTACACCTTC
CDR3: CASSINNYGYTF

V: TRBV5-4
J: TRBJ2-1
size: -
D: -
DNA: TGTGCCAGCAGCTTAGAGTTTTACAATGAGCAGTTCTTC
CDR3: CASSLEFYNEQFF

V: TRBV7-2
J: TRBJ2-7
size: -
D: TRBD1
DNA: TGTGCCAGCAGCTTAGGGTCGACAGGGGTGATCTACGAGCAGTACTTC
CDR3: CASSLGSTGVIYEQYF

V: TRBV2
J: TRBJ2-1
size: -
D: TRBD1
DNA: TGTGCCAGCAGGGGGACAGGGCTAGATGAGCAGTTCTTC
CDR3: CASRGTGLDEQFF

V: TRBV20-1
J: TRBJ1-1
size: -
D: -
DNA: TGCAGTGCTAGAAAGGAGGCTGAAGCTTTCTTT
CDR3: CSARKEAEAFF

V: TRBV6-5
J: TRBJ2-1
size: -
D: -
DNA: TGTGCCAGCAGTTTATACGGGGTAGGAGAGCAGTTCTTC
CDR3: CASSLYGVGEQFF

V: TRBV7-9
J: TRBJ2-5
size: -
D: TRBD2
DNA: TGTGCCAGCAGCTTCCAAGTGACTAGCGGGCCAGGGCAAGAGACCCAGTACTTC
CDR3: CASSFQVTSGPGQETQYF